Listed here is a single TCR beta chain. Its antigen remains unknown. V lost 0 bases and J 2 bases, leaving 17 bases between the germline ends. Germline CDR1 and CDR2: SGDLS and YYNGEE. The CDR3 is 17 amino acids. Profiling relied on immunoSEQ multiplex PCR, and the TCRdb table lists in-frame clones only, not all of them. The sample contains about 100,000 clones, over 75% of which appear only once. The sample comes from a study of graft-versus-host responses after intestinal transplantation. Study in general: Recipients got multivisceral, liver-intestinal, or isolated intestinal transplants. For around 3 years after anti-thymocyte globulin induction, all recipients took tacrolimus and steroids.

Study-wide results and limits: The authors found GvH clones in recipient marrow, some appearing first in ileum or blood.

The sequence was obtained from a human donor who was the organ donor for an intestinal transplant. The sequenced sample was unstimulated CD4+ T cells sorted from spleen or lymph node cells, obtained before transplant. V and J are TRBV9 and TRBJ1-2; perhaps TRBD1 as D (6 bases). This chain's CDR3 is CASSVEAGGAGNYGYTF. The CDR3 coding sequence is TGTGCCAGCAGCGTAGAGGCGGGGGGCGCAGGGAACTATGGCTACACCTTC.